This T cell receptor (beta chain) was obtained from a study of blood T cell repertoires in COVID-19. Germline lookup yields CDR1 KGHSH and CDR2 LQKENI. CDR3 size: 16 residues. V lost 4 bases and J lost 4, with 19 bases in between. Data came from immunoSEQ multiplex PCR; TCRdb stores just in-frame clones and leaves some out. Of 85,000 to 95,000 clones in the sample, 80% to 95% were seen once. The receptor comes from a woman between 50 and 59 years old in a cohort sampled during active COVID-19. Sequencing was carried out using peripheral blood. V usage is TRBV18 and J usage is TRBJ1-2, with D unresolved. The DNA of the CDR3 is TGTGCCAGCTCACTCACTGATGGAGGTTTTGGCTATGGCTACACCTTC. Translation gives CASSLTDGGFGYGYTF.